The rows below give T cell receptor beta chains drawn from one sample of a study of blood T cells in healthy people across ages. One entry per CDR3 protein, called by TCRdb with MiXCR from the 5' RACE reads. The repertoire holds about 1.5 million distinct CDR3 sequences, with approximately 43% as singletons. The sequenced material came from blood. The receptors here all came from a woman younger than 30 in good health. Both conserved end residues are part of each CDR3. A D gene is named only where the DNA matches it firmly. Rows give clone size only sometimes, using once, few, many, or a class for an expanded clone.

V: TRBV7-2; size: .; J: TRBJ2-6; D: .; DNA: TGTGCCAGCAGCTTAATCCTTTCTGGGGCCAACGTCCTGACTTTC; CDR3: CASSLILSGANVLTF
V: TRBV19; size: .; J: TRBJ2-4; D: TRBD1; DNA: TGTGCCAGTAACAACGACAGGGGAAACATTCAGTACTTC; CDR3: CASNNDRGNIQYF
V: TRBV20-1; size: few; J: TRBJ2-3; D: .; DNA: TGCAGTGCGCCGACCTCAGGGGAGAATACGCAGTATTTT; CDR3: CSAPTSGENTQYF
V: TRBV20-1; size: .; J: TRBJ2-1; D: TRBD2; DNA: TGCAATGCTAGAGCTAGCGGGGATTGGAATGAGCAGTTCTTC; CDR3: CNARASGDWNEQFF
V: TRBV12-3/TRBV12-4; size: .; J: TRBJ1-1; D: .; DNA: TGTGCCAGCAGTTTGAGTCACGGCAACACTGAAGCTTTCTTT; CDR3: CASSLSHGNTEAFF
V: TRBV10-3; size: .; J: TRBJ2-1; D: .; DNA: TGTGCCATCAGTGCTGGGGACGGCAATGAGCAGTTCTTC; CDR3: CAISAGDGNEQFF
V: TRBV20-1; size: .; J: TRBJ1-1; D: .; DNA: TGCAGTGCTAGTGGCCAGGGCCTCCTGGGCGCTGAAGCTTTCTTT; CDR3: CSASGQGLLGAEAFF
V: TRBV6-5; size: .; J: TRBJ2-1; D: TRBD2; DNA: TGTGCCAGCAGCAATTCCCGTCGGAGCGGGATAGTAGAGCAGTTCTTC; CDR3: CASSNSRRSGIVEQFF
V: TRBV7-9; size: once; J: TRBJ2-1; D: TRBD2; DNA: TGTACCAGCAGCCTGATACGACTAGCGGGAGGGCCTCACAGGCAGCATGAGCAGTTCTTC; CDR3: CTSSLIRLAGGPHRQHEQFF
V: TRBV6-1; size: .; J: TRBJ1-5; D: .; DNA: TGTGCCAGCAGTGAAGGAGTCGTGGATCAGCCCCAGCATTTT; CDR3: CASSEGVVDQPQHF
V: TRBV20-1; size: .; J: TRBJ2-7; D: TRBD1; DNA: TGCAGTGCTAGAGAGGAAGACAGGGCCGAGCAGTACTTC; CDR3: CSAREEDRAEQYF
V: TRBV12-3/TRBV12-4; size: .; J: TRBJ1-2; D: .; DNA: TGTGCCAGCAGTTTATCCGGGGTTCGATCTGGCTACACCTTC; CDR3: CASSLSGVRSGYTF
V: TRBV9; size: few; J: TRBJ2-1; D: TRBD2; DNA: TGTGCCAGCAGCGAAACGGGGGGGGCCTACAATGAGCAGTTCTTC; CDR3: CASSETGGAYNEQFF
V: TRBV7-2; size: few; J: TRBJ2-5; D: TRBD1; DNA: TGTGCCAGCAGCCGGACAGGGCAACAAGAGACCCAGTACTTC; CDR3: CASSRTGQQETQYF
V: TRBV29-1; size: .; J: TRBJ1-4; D: .; DNA: TGCAGCGTTGAAATCCCGCTGGGAGGGCCTGAAAAACTGTTTTTT; CDR3: CSVEIPLGGPEKLFF
V: TRBV3-1; size: .; J: TRBJ2-3; D: .; DNA: TGTGCCAGCAGCCAAGACCGCGGAAGCCTCACAGATGCGCAGTATTTT; CDR3: CASSQDRGSLTDAQYF
V: TRBV20-1; size: .; J: TRBJ1-6; D: .; DNA: TGCAGTGCTAGTTTAACCAGTGGGAATAATTCACCCCTCCACTTT; CDR3: CSASLTSGNNSPLHF